The clone carrying this T cell receptor (beta chain) is a singleton in its sample. This record belongs to a study of cytomegalovirus exposure and HLA in healthy donors. CDR1 is LNHDA and CDR2 is SQIVND in the germline V gene (reference sequence). J lost 8 bases, V lost 4 bases, and 9 bases had no gene match. The CDR3 consists of 14 residues. With 60 Vbeta and 13 Jbeta primers, the PCR was carried out. Here immunoSEQ multiplex PCR was the method, and the copy in TCRdb shows in-frame clones only, minus some. This table holds about 120,000 clones, roughly 80% found once. The chain carries TRBV19 and TRBJ1-2; 8 bases map to TRBD1. The origin of this receptor is a man aged 18 to 30 in good health and CMV-seropositive. Input material: PBMCs. The CDR3 loop is CASSSATGVGGYTF. CDR3 nucleotides: TGTGCCAGTAGTAGCGCGACAGGGGTCGGCGGCTACACCTTC.